Listed below are T cell receptor beta chains from one sample, sequenced in a study of blood T cell repertoires in COVID-19. The method was immunoSEQ multiplex PCR; TCRdb's version includes in-frame clones alone and lacks a portion of them. The data hold 110,000 or so clones, with roughly four fifths observed a single time. What was sequenced was peripheral blood. These TCRs come from a woman in her seventies with acute or convalescent COVID-19. Both conserved end residues are part of each CDR3. A D gene is named only where the DNA matches it firmly. Clone size is given for some rows only: seen once, a few or many times, or a class if the clone is expanded.

V,D,size,J,DNA,CDR3
TRBV9,TRBD2,once,TRBJ2-1,TGTGCCAGCAGCGTTGGGTTTAGCGGGGGGGCTGACGAGGGGCAGTTCTTC,CASSVGFSGGADEGQFF
TRBV30,-,-,TRBJ1-6,TGTGCCTGGAGCCTCTATAATTCACCCCTCCACTTT,CAWSLYNSPLHF
TRBV5-1,-,-,TRBJ1-6,TGCGCCAGCAGCTTGGCGGAGAGCTCCTATAATTCACCCCTCCACTTT,CASSLAESSYNSPLHF
TRBV5-4,-,once,TRBJ1-2,TGTGCCAGCAGCCCCTTGACCAGCGCCGGTTCCAGTGGCTACACCTTC,CASSPLTSAGSSGYTF
TRBV3-1/TRBV3-2,-,-,TRBJ1-1,TGTGCCAGCAGCCAAGGTCGGCGGGGCACTGAAGCTTTCTTT,CASSQGRRGTEAFF
TRBV7-2,TRBD2,few,TRBJ2-7,TGTGCCAGCAGCATCTCTAGCGGGAGCTCCTACGAGCAGTACTTC,CASSISSGSSYEQYF
TRBV6-5,-,-,TRBJ1-4,TGTGCCAGCAGAAACTACAGGGAGAGTGAAAAACTGTTTTTT,CASRNYRESEKLFF
TRBV5-1,-,-,TRBJ2-7,TGCGCCAGCAGCTCGGACAGTTTAGCCTCCTACGAGCAGTACTTC,CASSSDSLASYEQYF
TRBV2,-,-,TRBJ2-2,TGTGCCAGCGGAGTGGGTGTCATGACCGGGGAGCTGTTTTTT,CASGVGVMTGELFF
TRBV5-1,TRBD1,-,TRBJ2-3,TGCGCCAGCAGCTTTTATAGGGACAGTGCCACAGATACGCAGTATTTT,CASSFYRDSATDTQYF
TRBV9,-,-,TRBJ1-1,TGTGCCAGCAGCGTACCCGGGAACACTGAAGCTTTCTTT,CASSVPGNTEAFF
TRBV7-8,-,-,TRBJ2-3,TGTGCCAGCAGCTTAGACGGGTCGGGTGGGGATACGCAGTATTTT,CASSLDGSGGDTQYF
TRBV7-2,-,-,TRBJ2-7,TGTGCCAGCAGCTTAGGCGTAACCTACGAGCAGTACTTC,CASSLGVTYEQYF
TRBV15,-,-,TRBJ2-7,TGTGCCACCAGCCGAGACAGTGACTACGAGCAGTACTTC,CATSRDSDYEQYF
TRBV7-9,-,-,TRBJ2-7,TGTGCCAGCAGCCCACCCGGGGGATTTCCTTACGAGCAGTACTTC,CASSPPGGFPYEQYF
TRBV7-3,TRBD1,-,TRBJ2-3,TGTGCCAGCAGCTCCCAGGGACAGGGAACAGATACGCAGTATTTT,CASSSQGQGTDTQYF
TRBV2,TRBD1,-,TRBJ1-5,TGTGCCAGCAGTAAGGACAGGGCCCCTGAGCCCCAGCATTTT,CASSKDRAPEPQHF
TRBV12-3/TRBV12-4,-,-,TRBJ1-2,TGTGCCAGCAGTTTTGAGAGTAACTATGGCTACACCTTC,CASSFESNYGYTF